This T cell receptor beta chain was sequenced for a study of OX40 agonist ivuxolimab in advanced cancers. Study-wide context: Checkpoint inhibitors had been given previously to 40% of patients. Study results and caveats: With doses of 0.1-3.0 mg/kg, partial responders showed among the lowest clonal expansion. Expanded peripheral T cell antigen specificity was not determined.

Libraries were prepared by immunoSEQ multiplex PCR; TCRdb keeps only in-frame clonotypes and omits some of them. The sample lists around 60,000 clones; 75% to 90% were seen once. The CDR3 contains 14 residues. Trimming removed 1 base from V and 0 bases from J, with 7 bases in between. The germline CDR1 and CDR2 sequences are SEHNR and FQNEAQ (reference sequence). This clone appeared a single time. The antigen is not known. The source was CD4+ or CD8+ T cells sorted from blood, collected in a trial of the OX40 agonist ivuxolimab. The gene calls are TRBV7-9 and TRBJ2-7; D gene uncertain. The TCR sequence derives from an adult with an advanced solid tumor such as melanoma, head and neck, liver or kidney cancer. CDR3 amino acids: CASSLDLLSYEQYF. The DNA of the CDR3 is TGTGCCAGCAGCTTAGATTTACTCTCCTACGAGCAGTACTTC.